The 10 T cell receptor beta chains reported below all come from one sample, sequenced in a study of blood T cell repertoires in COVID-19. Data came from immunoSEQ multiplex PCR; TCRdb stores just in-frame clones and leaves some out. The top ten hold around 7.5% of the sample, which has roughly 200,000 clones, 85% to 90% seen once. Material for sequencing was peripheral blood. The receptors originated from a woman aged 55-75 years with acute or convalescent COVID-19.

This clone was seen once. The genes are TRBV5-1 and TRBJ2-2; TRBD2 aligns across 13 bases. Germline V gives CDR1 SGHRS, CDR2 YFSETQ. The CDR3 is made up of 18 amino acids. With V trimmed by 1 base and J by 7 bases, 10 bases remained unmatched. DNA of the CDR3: TGCGCCAGCAGCTTGCGTGGGACTAGCGGGACCCGTGGCGGGGAGCTGTTTTTT. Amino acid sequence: CASSLRGTSGTRGGELFF.

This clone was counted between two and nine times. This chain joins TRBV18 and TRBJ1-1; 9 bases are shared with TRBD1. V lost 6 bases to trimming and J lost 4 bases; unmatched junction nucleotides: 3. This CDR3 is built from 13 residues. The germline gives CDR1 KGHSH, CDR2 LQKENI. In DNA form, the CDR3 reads TGTGCCAGCTCGGTGGACAGGGGCACTGAAGCTTTCTTT. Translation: CASSVDRGTEAFF.

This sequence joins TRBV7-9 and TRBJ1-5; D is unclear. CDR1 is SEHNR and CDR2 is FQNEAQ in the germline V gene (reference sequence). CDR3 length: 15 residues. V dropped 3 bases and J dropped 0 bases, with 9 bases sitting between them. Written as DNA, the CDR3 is TGTGCCAGCAGCTTCGAGGGAGGTAGCAATCAGCCCCAGCATTTT. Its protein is CASSFEGGSNQPQHF. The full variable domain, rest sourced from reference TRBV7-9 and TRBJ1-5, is DTGVSQNPRHKITKRGQNVTFRCDPISEHNRLYWYRQTLGQGPEFLTYFQNEAQLEKSRLLSDRFSAERPKGSFSTLEIQRTEQGDSAMYLCASSFEGGSNQPQHFGDGTRLSIL.

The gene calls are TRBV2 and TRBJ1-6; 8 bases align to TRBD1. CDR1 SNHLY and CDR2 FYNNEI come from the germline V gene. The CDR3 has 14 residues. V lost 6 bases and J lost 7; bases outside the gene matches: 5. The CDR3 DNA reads TGTGCCAGCAGGGGGACAGGCCCCAATTCACCCCTCCACTTT. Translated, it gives CASRGTGPNSPLHF.

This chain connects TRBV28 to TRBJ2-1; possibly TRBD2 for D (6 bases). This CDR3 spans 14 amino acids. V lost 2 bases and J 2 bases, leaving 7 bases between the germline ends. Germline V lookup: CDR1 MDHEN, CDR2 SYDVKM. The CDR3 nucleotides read TGTGCCAGCAGTTTACCGGGAGCCTACAATGAGCAGTTCTTC. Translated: CASSLPGAYNEQFF.

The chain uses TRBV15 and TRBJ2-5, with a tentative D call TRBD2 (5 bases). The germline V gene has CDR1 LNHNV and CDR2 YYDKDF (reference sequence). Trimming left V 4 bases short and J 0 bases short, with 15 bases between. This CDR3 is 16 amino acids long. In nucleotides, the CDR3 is TGTGCCACCAGCACAGCCGCGGACTCCTACCAAGAGACCCAGTACTTC. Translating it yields CATSTAADSYQETQYF.

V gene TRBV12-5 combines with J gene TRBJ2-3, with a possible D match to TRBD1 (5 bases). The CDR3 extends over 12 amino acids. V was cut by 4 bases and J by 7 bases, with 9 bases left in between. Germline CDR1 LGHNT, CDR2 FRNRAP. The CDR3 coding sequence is TGTGCTAGTGGTTCTCACAGGCATACGCAGTATTTT. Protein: CASGSHRHTQYF. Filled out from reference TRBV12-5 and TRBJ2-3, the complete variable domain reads DARVTQTPRHKVTEMGQEVTMRCQPILGHNTVFWYRQTMMQGLELLAYFRNRAPLDDSGMPKDRFSAEMPDATLATLKIQPSEPRDSAVYFCASGSHRHTQYFGPGTRLTVL.

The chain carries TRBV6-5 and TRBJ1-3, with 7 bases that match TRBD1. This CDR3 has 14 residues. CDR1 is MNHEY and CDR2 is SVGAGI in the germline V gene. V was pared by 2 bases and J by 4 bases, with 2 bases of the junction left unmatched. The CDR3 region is CASSYRGPGNTIYF. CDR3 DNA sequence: TGTGCCAGCAGTTACAGGGGGCCGGGAAACACCATATATTTT.

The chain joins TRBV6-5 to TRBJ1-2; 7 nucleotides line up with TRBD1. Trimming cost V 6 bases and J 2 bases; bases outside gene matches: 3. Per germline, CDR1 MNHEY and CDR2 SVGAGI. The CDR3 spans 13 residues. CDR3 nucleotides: TGTGCCAGCAGCCGGGGACAGAACTATGGCTACACCTTC. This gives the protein CASSRGQNYGYTF.

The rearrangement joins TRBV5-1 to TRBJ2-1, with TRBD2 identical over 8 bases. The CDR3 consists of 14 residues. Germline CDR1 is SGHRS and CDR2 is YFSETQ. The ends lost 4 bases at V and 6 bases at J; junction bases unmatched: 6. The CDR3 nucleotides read TGCGCCAGCAGCAACCGGGAGGGCCGCAATGAGCAGTTCTTC. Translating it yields CASSNREGRNEQFF.